This record looks at one TCR beta chain sequence and its context. There is no known antigen for this receptor. No clone much larger than this one lies a single base away; base qualities are absent. The cohort was made up of 500 to 850 healthy bone marrow donors. Cohort members were all nominally healthy when sampled, although unrecorded immune exposures were likely present. The donor tested CMV seropositive, placing the donor among the roughly 300 seropositive members of the cohort. A peripheral blood sample was collected from each donor, and TCR beta sequencing was performed on peripheral blood mononuclear cells. Genomic DNA extraction from the blood cell samples was performed with the Qiagen DNeasy Blood Extraction Kit. CDR1 SGDLS and CDR2 YYNGEE were looked up in the germline V gene. V is clipped by 4 bases and J by 1 base, and the sequence between their germline boundaries is 8 bases long. The CDR3 measures 13 amino acids from cysteine to phenylalanine. CDR3 DNA is the only sequence kept; it has 39 bases, read in frame from the first base.

This entry belongs to a study of cytomegalovirus exposure and HLA in healthy donors (dated by TCRdb to 2015 to 2018). Regarding the complete study: According to an earlier analysis of 587 of the donors, some 180 million T cells yielded roughly 110 million unique TCR beta sequences and around 280 Gb of sequence data. An early release that covered more than 550 HLA-typed donors contained about 290 gigabases of sequencing data and about 93 million unique TCR sequences. The genetic ancestry cluster associated with self-reported Caucasian donors included 81% of the approximately 400 genotyped donors. The study aimed to test whether cataloging public T cell receptors could reveal signatures of past pathogen exposure. The T cell repertoires of roughly 660 subjects were profiled by immunosequencing and related to cytomegalovirus serostatus. In addition to the first cohort of 666 subjects, a separate validation cohort of 120 different subjects was used. High-throughput TCR immunosequencing, statistical association of individual TCRs with disease status, and machine learning were combined to predict cytomegalovirus infection status. A later analysis re-examined previously published TCR beta repertoires from more than 550 donors and added high-resolution HLA genotyping to investigate patterns of TCR occurrence. Rather than drawing on any new phenotypic data, the later analysis identified candidate immune exposures from TCR beta sequences and the way those sequences occurred across donors. In an earlier analysis of 587 of the donors, high-throughput TCR beta sequencing was used to judge whether each TCR beta V gene segment behaved as functional or pseudogenic. Donor age, sex, ethnicity and CMV serostatus were compiled alongside the repertoire data. A later genetic analysis used genome-wide SNP genotypes for about three fifths of the roughly 700 donors, treating that subset as a discovery cohort. All discovery cohort repertoires had been generated on a single sequencing platform. HLA typing covered class I and class II loci at four-digit resolution. Typing coverage differed by locus: A, B, C, DRB1 and DQB1 were typed in about 620-640 donors, DQA1 in 522, DPA1 in some 610, and DPB1 in 472. Roughly five DR-DQ haplotypes were handled as single units for association and clustering because linkage in the cohort was strong. Among around 400 genotyped donors of the cohort, an average of about 240,000 unique TCR beta nucleotide sequences were sequenced per donor, around a sixth of them non-productive.

Broader findings and caveats from the paper: In a later analysis, the rate of TCR association differed among HLA loci, with DRB1 alleles having the most associated TCRs and HLA-C alleles having the fewest. The study gave a list of some 150 TCR beta chains associated with cytomegalovirus. It was suggested by the authors that the approach could potentially be generalized to other disease states and immunological phenotypes. A cluster of highly shared sequence variants was judged likely to be a technical artifact of the sequencing pipeline. Most TCR sequences were observed very rarely across donors, whereas some public TCRs were present in many individuals. In vitro tests confirmed that three of the cytomegalovirus-associated TCR beta chains recognize cytomegalovirus antigens. The earlier analysis of a few hundred of the donors excluded some 16 rarely observed V segments, including chromosome 9 orphons, because counts were too low. Because HLA typing was missing for some donors at each locus, association tests included only the typed subset. Immune exposure information for the cohort was limited to CMV serostatus. Most CMV-associated TCR beta chains appeared to be HLA-restricted in a later analysis, and the HLA associations seemed to be driven largely by CMV exposure. In a later genetic analysis, a missense DCLRE1C variant was associated with V-gene and J-gene trimming of TCR beta chains, and the association was replicated in an independent cohort. In this cohort, only TCR beta chains were sequenced, and detectable features were limited by the absence of alpha or paired-chain data. At a false discovery rate of 0.05, a later analysis linked 15,000 to 20,000 TCR beta sequences to specific HLA alleles. Linkage disequilibrium might explain the correlated functional status among segregating V segments, but an unknown experimental factor could not be excluded. Cytomegalovirus status was reported to be diagnosed by the classifier with high specificity and sensitivity in both the original and validation cohorts. In an earlier analysis of 587 of the donors, most TCR beta V segments were observed in productive rearrangements about 87% or about 30% of the time, broadly matching IMGT annotations. A later genetic analysis reported fewer N-insertions in productive TCRs among donors in an Asian-associated ancestry cluster than the roughly 640-donor mean. In a later analysis, several top co-occurrence clusters were reported to appear linked to parvovirus B19, influenza, CMV and Epstein-Barr virus. Strong co-occurrence of HLA alleles, especially DR and DQ, made assigning TCR associations to individual alleles difficult. A further reported finding was that TCR beta sequences accurately predicted the HLA-A and HLA-B alleles for most subjects in the first cohort. The 87-base-pair reads could not distinguish some IMGT-functional V segments, including TRBV6-2 and TRBV6-3, so those segments were excluded. Presence/absence analyses assumed roughly uniform sequencing depth across donors, an assumption that may not hold. In a later analysis, HLA-associated TCR beta chains were found to be more clonally expanded and to have lower generation probabilities than equally common non-associated chains.

Libraries were made using the immunoSEQ multiplex PCR assay. The multiplex PCR relied on a mix of 60 forward primers for TCR Vbeta segments and 13 reverse primers for TCR Jbeta segments. A multiplex PCR assay on genomic DNA amplified the CDR3 region of rearranged TCR beta genes. The Illumina HiSeq System was used to sequence the amplified TCR beta libraries as 87-base-pair reads. In the paper's pipeline: In a later analysis, roughly 80 million unique TCR beta chains were counted across the approximately 670 repertoires, and approximately 9.9 million of these chains were shared by at least two donors. To remove PCR and sequencing errors, raw reads were error-corrected and collapsed into unique sequences using a nearest-neighbor algorithm that merged closely related sequences. V, D and J gene segments were assigned by aligning CDR3 sequences to IMGT reference sequences. For a sequence to be retained, at least a six-nucleotide match to both a V gene segment and a J gene segment was required. A rearrangement counted as productive if the CDR3 had no stop codons and remained in frame with V and J, and every other rearrangement counted as non-productive. Following IMGT convention, CDR3 was defined as the stretch from the second conserved V-encoded cysteine up to the conserved J-encoded phenylalanine. The earlier analysis of 500 to 750 of the donors excluded any sequence lacking an unambiguous match to a single V gene segment. An earlier analysis of 587 of the donors called V segments functional above 56.7% productive rearrangements and segregating when the between-donor standard deviation exceeded 5%. To diagnose cytomegalovirus status from the catalog of TCR beta chain sequences, a statistical classification framework was built. In a later analysis, V and J genes were assigned by comparing TCR nucleotide sequences against IMGT/GENE-DB human TR gene sequences. Using the TCRdist pipeline, a later analysis assigned CDR3 sequences along with most-parsimonious VDJ recombination scenarios. A later analysis defined each TCR beta chain by its CDR3 amino acid sequence plus V-gene family, and excluded reads lacking a unique V-gene family. In a later analysis, fewer than 600 highly shared, low-generation-probability nucleotide sequences were removed to address suspected cross-contamination and a sequencing artifact. A later analysis calculated a clonal expansion index for each public chain from normalized within-repertoire ranks of inferred template counts. In a later analysis, generation probabilities were computed using a VDJ recombination model fitted to out-of-frame rearrangements, and the results were checked against IGoR. A later analysis scored TCR-TCR, TCR-HLA and TCR-CMV co-occurrence with hypergeometric tests, applying a repertoire-size bias correction to TCR pairs. False discovery rates were estimated in a later analysis by permuting HLA or CMV assignments 20 times. In a later analysis, co-occurring TCRs were grouped with DBSCAN, and TCRdist sequence similarity was added when clustering was performed within HLA-allele-positive subsets. Repertoires with fewer than 30,000 or more than 120,000 public chains were left out of co-occurrence clustering, as were five repertoires with anomalous nucleotide sharing. The immuneACCESS repertoire file appears here via TCRdb, limited to in-frame rearrangements. These files lack a portion of the clones; in checked studies, under half of the deficit traces to unresolved V genes, and the cause of the others is not known. That table gives V, J and clone size, and the DNA gave D and trimming. This sample holds about 160,000 clones; about 80% were observed only once. The top ten clones comprise roughly 2% of the sample.

The receptor was isolated from a man aged 45-60 years in good health and CMV-seropositive. What was sequenced was PBMCs. The V gene is TRBV9 and the J gene is TRBJ1-1, with no confident D gene call. The bases are TGTGCCAGCAGCATCAATAGGAACACTGAAGCTTTCTTT. It codes for CASSINRNTEAFF.